This T cell receptor beta chain is drawn from a study of cytomegalovirus exposure and HLA in healthy donors. This clone has a handful of counts. The V gene end was trimmed by 4 bases and the J gene end by 1 base; junction bases not matched to a gene: 2. This CDR3 region has 14 residues. From germline, CDR1 is MNHNY and CDR2 SVGAGI (reference sequence). The PCR was carried out with 60 Vbeta primers and 13 Jbeta primers. Some clones are missing from TCRdb's copy, which holds only in-frame ones; the method was immunoSEQ multiplex PCR. The sample carries 150,000 to 180,000 clones, 65% to 85% recorded once.

The clonotype comes from a young man in good health and CMV-seronegative. This chain joins TRBV6-6 and TRBJ1-1, with 8 bases that match TRBD1. Sequenced material: PBMCs. Written as DNA, the CDR3 is TGTGCCAGCAGTTCCGGACAGGGGAACACTGAAGCTTTCTTT. Its protein product is CASSSGQGNTEAFF.